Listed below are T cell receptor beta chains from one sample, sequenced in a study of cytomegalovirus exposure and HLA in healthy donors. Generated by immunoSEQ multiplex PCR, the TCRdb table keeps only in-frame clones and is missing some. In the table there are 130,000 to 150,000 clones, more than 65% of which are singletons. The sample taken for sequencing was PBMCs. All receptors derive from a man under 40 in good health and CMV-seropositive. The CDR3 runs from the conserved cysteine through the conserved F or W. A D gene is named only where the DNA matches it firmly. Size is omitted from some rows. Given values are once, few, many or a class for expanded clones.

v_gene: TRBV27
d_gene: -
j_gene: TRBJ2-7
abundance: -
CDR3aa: CASSLSSYSYEQYF
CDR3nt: TGTGCCAGCAGTTTATCGTCTTACTCCTACGAGCAGTACTTC

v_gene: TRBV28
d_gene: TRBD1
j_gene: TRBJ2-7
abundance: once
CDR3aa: CASRFQGAYEQYF
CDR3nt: TGTGCCAGCAGATTCCAGGGGGCTTACGAGCAGTACTTC

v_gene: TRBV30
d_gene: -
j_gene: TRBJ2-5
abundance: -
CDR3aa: CAWNPTAGETQYF
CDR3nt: TGTGCCTGGAACCCAACGGCAGGAGAGACCCAGTACTTC

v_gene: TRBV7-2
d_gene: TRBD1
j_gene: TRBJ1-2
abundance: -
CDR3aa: CASSLGQGNYGYTF
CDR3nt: TGTGCCAGCAGCCTGGGACAGGGAAACTATGGCTACACCTTC

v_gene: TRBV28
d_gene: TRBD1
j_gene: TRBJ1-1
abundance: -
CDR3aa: CASSLGDRERTEAFF
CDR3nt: TGTGCCAGCAGTTTAGGGGACAGGGAAAGGACTGAAGCTTTCTTT

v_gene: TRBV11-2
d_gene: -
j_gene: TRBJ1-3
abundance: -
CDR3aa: CASSLAGKGNTIYF
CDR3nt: TGTGCCAGCAGCTTAGCGGGGAAAGGAAACACCATATATTTT

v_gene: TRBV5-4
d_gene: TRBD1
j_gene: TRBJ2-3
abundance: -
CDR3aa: CASSKDRVIDTQYF
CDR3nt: TGTGCCAGCAGCAAGGACAGGGTGATAGATACGCAGTATTTT

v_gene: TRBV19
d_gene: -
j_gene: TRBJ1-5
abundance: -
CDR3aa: CASSPVLDPGYQPQHF
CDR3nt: TGTGCCAGTAGTCCGGTGTTGGACCCAGGGTACCAGCCCCAGCATTTT

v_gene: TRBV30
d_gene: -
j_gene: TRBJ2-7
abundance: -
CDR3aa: CAWSVGTSHTSYEQYF
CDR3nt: TGTGCCTGGAGTGTCGGTACTAGCCATACCTCCTACGAGCAGTACTTC

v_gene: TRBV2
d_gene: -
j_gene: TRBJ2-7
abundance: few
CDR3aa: CASSEKGLSSNEQYF
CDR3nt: TGTGCCAGCAGCGAAAAGGGACTTTCAAGTAACGAGCAGTACTTC

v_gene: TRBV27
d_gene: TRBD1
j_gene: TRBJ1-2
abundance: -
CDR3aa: CASSLSPDRAYGYTF
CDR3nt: TGTGCCAGCAGTTTATCGCCTGACAGGGCCTATGGCTACACCTTC

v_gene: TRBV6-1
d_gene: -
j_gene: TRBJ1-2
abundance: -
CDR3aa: CASSDPRPFSGYTF
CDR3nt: TGTGCCAGCAGTGATCCTAGGCCGTTCTCTGGCTACACCTTC

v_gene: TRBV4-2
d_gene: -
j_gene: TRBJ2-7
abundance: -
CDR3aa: CASSLSLAGLNYEQYF
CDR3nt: TGTGCCAGCAGCCTCTCCCTGGCGGGTCTTAACTACGAGCAGTACTTC

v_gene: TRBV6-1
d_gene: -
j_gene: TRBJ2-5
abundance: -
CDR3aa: CASSPGLSQETQYF
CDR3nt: TGTGCCAGCAGTCCTGGACTGAGCCAAGAGACCCAGTACTTC

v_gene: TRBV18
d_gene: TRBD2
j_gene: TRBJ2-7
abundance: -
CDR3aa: CASSRTSGGYEQYF
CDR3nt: TGTGCCAGCTCACGGACTAGCGGGGGCTACGAGCAGTACTTC

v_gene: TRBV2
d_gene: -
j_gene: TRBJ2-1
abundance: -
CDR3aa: CASSALASSYNEQFF
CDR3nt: TGTGCCAGCAGTGCCCTCGCCAGCTCCTACAATGAGCAGTTCTTC

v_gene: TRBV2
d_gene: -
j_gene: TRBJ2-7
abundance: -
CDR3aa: CASTYGSYEQYF
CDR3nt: TGTGCCAGCACTTACGGTTCCTACGAGCAGTACTTC

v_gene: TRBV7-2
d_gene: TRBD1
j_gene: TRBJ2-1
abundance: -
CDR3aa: CASSLGSLDRGWEQFF
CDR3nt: TGTGCCAGCAGCTTAGGCTCCTTGGACAGGGGTTGGGAGCAGTTCTTC

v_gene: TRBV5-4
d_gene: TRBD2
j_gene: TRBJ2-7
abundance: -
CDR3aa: CASSRSLAGVNEQYF
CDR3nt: TGTGCCAGCAGCAGGAGCCTAGCGGGAGTAAACGAGCAGTACTTC

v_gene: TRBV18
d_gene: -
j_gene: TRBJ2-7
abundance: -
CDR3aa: CASSRGGGPYEQYF
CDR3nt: TGTGCCAGCTCACGGGGGGGCGGTCCCTACGAGCAGTACTTC

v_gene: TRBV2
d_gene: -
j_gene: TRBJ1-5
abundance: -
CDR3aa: CASSGRGNQPQHF
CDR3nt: TGTGCCAGCAGTGGCAGGGGAAATCAGCCCCAGCATTTT

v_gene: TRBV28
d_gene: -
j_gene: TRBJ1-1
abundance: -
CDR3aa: CASTPYLNTEAFF
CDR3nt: TGTGCCAGCACTCCTTATTTGAACACTGAAGCTTTCTTT

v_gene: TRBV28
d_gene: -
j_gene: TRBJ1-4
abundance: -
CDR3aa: CASSHGQKLNEKLFF
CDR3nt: TGTGCCAGCAGTCACGGACAGAAACTTAATGAAAAACTGTTTTTT

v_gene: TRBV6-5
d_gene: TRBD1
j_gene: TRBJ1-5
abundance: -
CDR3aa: CASRSDRGLEGPQHF
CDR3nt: TGTGCCAGCAGATCAGACAGGGGGCTCGAGGGGCCCCAGCATTTT

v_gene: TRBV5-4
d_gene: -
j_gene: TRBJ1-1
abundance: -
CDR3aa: CASSFQGANTEAFF
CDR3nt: TGTGCCAGCAGCTTTCAGGGCGCGAACACTGAAGCTTTCTTT

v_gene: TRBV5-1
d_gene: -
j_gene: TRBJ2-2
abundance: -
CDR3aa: CASSSTRWGTGELFF
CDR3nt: TGCGCCAGCAGCTCCACTAGATGGGGTACCGGGGAGCTGTTTTTT

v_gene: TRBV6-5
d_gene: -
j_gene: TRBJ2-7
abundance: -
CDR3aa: CASSVTGTSYEQYF
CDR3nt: TGTGCCAGCAGTGTTACAGGGACATCCTACGAGCAGTACTTC

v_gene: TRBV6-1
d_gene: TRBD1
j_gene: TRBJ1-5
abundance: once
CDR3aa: CASSGPTGVGSNQPQHF
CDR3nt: TGTGCCAGCAGTGGCCCGACAGGGGTAGGGAGCAATCAGCCCCAGCATTTT

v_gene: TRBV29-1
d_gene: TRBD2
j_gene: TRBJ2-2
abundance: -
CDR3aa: CSVVRGGGGELFF
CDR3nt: TGCAGCGTTGTTCGGGGCGGGGGCGGGGAGCTGTTTTTT

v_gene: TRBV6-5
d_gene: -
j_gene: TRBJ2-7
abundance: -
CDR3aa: CASGTGRGRNEQYF
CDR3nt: TGTGCCAGCGGTACAGGGCGAGGAAGGAACGAGCAGTACTTC

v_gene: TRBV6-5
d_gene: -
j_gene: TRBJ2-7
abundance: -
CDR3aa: CASSYDGYEQYF
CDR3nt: TGTGCCAGCAGTTACGACGGGTACGAGCAGTACTTC

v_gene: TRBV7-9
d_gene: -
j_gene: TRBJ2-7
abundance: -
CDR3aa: CSSSRSLVVEQYF
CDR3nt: TGTTCCAGCAGCCGATCGTTGGTAGTTGAGCAGTACTTC

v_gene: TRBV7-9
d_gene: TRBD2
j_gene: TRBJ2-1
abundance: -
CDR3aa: CASSSLGTSAIHNEQFF
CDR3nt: TGTGCCAGCAGCTCGTTGGGGACTAGCGCGATTCACAATGAGCAGTTCTTC

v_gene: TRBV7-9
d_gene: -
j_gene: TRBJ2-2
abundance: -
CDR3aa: CATRQNTGELFF
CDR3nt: TGTGCCACCAGACAGAACACCGGGGAGCTGTTTTTT

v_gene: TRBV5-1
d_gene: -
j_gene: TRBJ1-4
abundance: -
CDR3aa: CASSSGATNEKLFF
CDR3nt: TGCGCCAGCAGCTCAGGGGCGACTAATGAAAAACTGTTTTTT

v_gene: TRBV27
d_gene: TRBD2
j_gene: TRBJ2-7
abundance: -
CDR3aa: CASSPSVGTRIYEQYF
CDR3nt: TGTGCCAGCAGTCCTAGTGTGGGGACTAGGATTTACGAGCAGTACTTC

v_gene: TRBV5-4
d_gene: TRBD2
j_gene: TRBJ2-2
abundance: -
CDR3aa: CASSSPGLAGATGELFF
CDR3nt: TGTGCCAGCAGCTCCCCGGGACTAGCAGGGGCCACCGGGGAGCTGTTTTTT

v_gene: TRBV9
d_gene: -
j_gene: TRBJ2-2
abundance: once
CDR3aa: CAGSVLRVGGELFF
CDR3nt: TGTGCCGGCAGCGTACTTCGCGTCGGCGGGGAGCTGTTTTTT

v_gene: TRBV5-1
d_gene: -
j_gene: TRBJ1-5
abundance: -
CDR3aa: CASSWAGQAGPYSNQPQHF
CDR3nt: TGCGCCAGCAGCTGGGCGGGGCAGGCTGGGCCGTATAGCAATCAGCCCCAGCATTTT

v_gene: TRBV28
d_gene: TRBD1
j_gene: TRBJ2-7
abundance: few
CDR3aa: CASRNDRGPYEQYF
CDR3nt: TGTGCCAGCAGAAACGACAGGGGGCCCTACGAGCAGTACTTC

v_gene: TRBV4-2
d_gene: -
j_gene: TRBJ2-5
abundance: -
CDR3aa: CASSQESKTQYF
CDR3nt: TGTGCCAGCAGCCAAGAGAGTAAGACCCAGTACTTC

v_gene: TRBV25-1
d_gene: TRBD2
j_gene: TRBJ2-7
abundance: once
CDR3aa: CASSEGGGAGGFNEQYF
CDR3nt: TGTGCCAGCAGTGAAGGGGGTGGAGCGGGAGGTTTCAACGAGCAGTACTTC

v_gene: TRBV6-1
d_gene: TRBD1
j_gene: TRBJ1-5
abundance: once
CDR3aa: CASSVDRDQPQHF
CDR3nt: TGTGCCAGCAGTGTGGACAGGGACCAGCCCCAGCATTTT

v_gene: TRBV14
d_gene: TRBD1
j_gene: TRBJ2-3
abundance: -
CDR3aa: CASGDTGGTDTQYF
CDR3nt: TGTGCCAGCGGGGACACAGGGGGCACAGATACGCAGTATTTT

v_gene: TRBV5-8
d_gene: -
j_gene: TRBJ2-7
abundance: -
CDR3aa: CASSFYRIITYEQYF
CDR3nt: TGTGCCAGCAGCTTTTACAGGATTATCACCTACGAGCAGTACTTC

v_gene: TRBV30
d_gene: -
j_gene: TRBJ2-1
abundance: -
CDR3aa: CAWATSSYNEQFF
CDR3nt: TGTGCCTGGGCAACGAGCTCCTACAATGAGCAGTTCTTC

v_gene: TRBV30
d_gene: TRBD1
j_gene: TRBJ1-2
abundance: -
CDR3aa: CAWSSDRAYGYTF
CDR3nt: TGTGCCTGGAGCTCAGACAGGGCCTATGGCTACACCTTC

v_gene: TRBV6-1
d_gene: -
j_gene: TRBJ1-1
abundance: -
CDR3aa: CASSEARGGRDTEAFF
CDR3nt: TGTGCCAGCAGTGAAGCGCGGGGGGGGCGAGACACTGAAGCTTTCTTT

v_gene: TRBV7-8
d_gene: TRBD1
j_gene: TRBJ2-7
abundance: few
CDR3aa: CASSNRDRRYEQYF
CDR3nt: TGTGCCAGCAGCAACCGGGACAGGCGCTACGAGCAGTACTTC

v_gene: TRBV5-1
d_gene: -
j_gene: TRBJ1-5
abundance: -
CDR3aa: CASSPGTGLQPQHF
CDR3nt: TGCGCCAGCAGCCCCGGAACAGGGCTTCAGCCCCAGCATTTT

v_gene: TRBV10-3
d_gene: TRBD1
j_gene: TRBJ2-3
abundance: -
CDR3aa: CAISVAGGGTDTQYF
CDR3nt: TGTGCCATCAGTGTGGCAGGGGGCGGTACAGATACGCAGTATTTT